A selection of T cell receptor beta chains follows, all from one sample in a study of T-cell memory formation after mild COVID-19. TCRdb reprocessed the 5' RACE reads with MiXCR, giving one entry per CDR3 protein. The sample holds under 250,000 distinct CDR3 sequences; approximately 15% are singletons and the top ten take about 2%. Sequenced input: PBMCs or a T cell subset sorted from them (not recorded which). Receptors originate from an adult woman who had mild COVID-19 (a few samples of this study predate the infection). Cell type and time point are not known. The CDR3 runs from the conserved cysteine through the conserved F or W. Each record gives: V gene, clone size, D gene, J gene, CDR3 DNA, CDR3 protein. D genes are given only for firm matches. A clone size is listed for some rows: how often the clone was seen (once, few, many), or a class if it is expanded.

TRBV18,few,TRBD2,TRBJ2-1,TGTGCCAGCTCACCGCCACTAGGGACTAGCGGGAGTATGAATGAGCAGTTCTTC,CASSPPLGTSGSMNEQFF
TRBV6-5,few,-,TRBJ1-1,TGTGCCAGCAGTTACCACGGGGTTCGCACTGAAGCTTTCTTT,CASSYHGVRTEAFF
TRBV6-2/TRBV6-3,few,TRBD1,TRBJ1-2,TGTGCCAGCAGACGGGACAGGGACTCTTTTGGCTACACCTTC,CASRRDRDSFGYTF
TRBV5-1,few,TRBD1,TRBJ2-7,TGCGCCAGCAGCTTCCCGGGACAGGAAGTCGAGCAGTACTTC,CASSFPGQEVEQYF
TRBV6-6,-,-,TRBJ2-7,TGTGCCAGCAGCAGGGTGAACTCGGGCGAGCAGTACTTC,CASSRVNSGEQYF
TRBV5-1,-,-,TRBJ1-2,TGCGCCAGCAGCCCGCGTATAGAAGCGTATGGCTACACCTTC,CASSPRIEAYGYTF
TRBV3-1,few,-,TRBJ2-7,TGTGCCAGCAGCCAAGATAGCCCCTGGCGGGCCCTTCCCCGTACCAACGAGCAGTACTTC,CASSQDSPWRALPRTNEQYF
TRBV3-1,-,-,TRBJ2-1,TGTGCCAGCAGCCACCGGGGGGCCGGCAATGAGCAGTTCTTC,CASSHRGAGNEQFF
TRBV12-3/TRBV12-4,-,-,TRBJ1-2,TGTGCCAGCAGTTCCGGACGCTACTATGGCTACACCTTC,CASSSGRYYGYTF
TRBV20-1,few,TRBD1,TRBJ1-1,TGCAGTGCTAGACAGGGACAGGAGAACACTGAAGCTTTCTTT,CSARQGQENTEAFF
TRBV7-9,many,-,TRBJ2-5,TGTGCCAGCAGCTTAGGAGACAGCACCCAGTACTTC,CASSLGDSTQYF
TRBV24-1,-,-,TRBJ2-5,TGTGCCACCAGTGATCCCCCACAAGAGACCCAGTACTTC,CATSDPPQETQYF
TRBV12-3/TRBV12-4,-,-,TRBJ2-7,TGTGCCAGCAGTTTTTTGCGGTCCCCGTGGGAGCAGTACTTC,CASSFLRSPWEQYF
TRBV5-1,few,-,TRBJ2-7,TGCGCCAGCAGCTTGGGACACGTGATACTATCCTACGAGCAGTACTTC,CASSLGHVILSYEQYF
TRBV24-1,few,-,TRBJ1-1,TGTGCCACCAGTGATTCTGTGGGACTCCAGGGGGCTTTCTTT,CATSDSVGLQGAFF
TRBV20-1,-,-,TRBJ2-1,TGCAGTGCTAGAGACCCAGGTGGGCTTCTGCAGTTCTTC,CSARDPGGLLQFF
TRBV6-2/TRBV6-3,few,-,TRBJ2-5,TGTGCCAGCAGTTTGGCCGCGGGTTGGCAGACCCAGTACTTC,CASSLAAGWQTQYF
TRBV5-1,-,TRBD2,TRBJ2-1,TGCGCCAGCAGCTTGGATGCAGTTGGTAGCGGGAGCTCCTACAATGAGCAGTTCTTC,CASSLDAVGSGSSYNEQFF
TRBV12-3/TRBV12-4,few,TRBD2,TRBJ2-6,TGTGCCAGCAGTCCTCTAAGAGTAGCGGGAGAACCACCCAACGTCCTGACTTTC,CASSPLRVAGEPPNVLTF
TRBV20-1,-,-,TRBJ2-5,TGCAGTGCTAGTCGAGGAGATAGACAAGAGACCCAGTACTTC,CSASRGDRQETQYF
TRBV20-1,-,-,TRBJ1-5,TGCAGTGCTAGAGAACGACGGTTGGCGAGCAATCAGCCCCAGCATTTT,CSARERRLASNQPQHF
TRBV6-6,-,-,TRBJ1-5,TGTGCCAGCAGCCAAGTACAGGTCAATCAGCCCCAGCATTTT,CASSQVQVNQPQHF
TRBV12-3/TRBV12-4,-,-,TRBJ2-7,TGTGCCAGCACCCGAGCCACCAATCGCGAGCAGTACTTC,CASTRATNREQYF
TRBV7-2,-,TRBD2,TRBJ2-3,TGTGCCAGCAGAGACCCGGGACTAGCGGGAGCCCAAGATACGCAGTATTTT,CASRDPGLAGAQDTQYF
TRBV5-1,few,-,TRBJ2-7,TGCGCCAGCAGCTTGCGAGCGCTAGCATTATCCTACGAGCAGTACTTC,CASSLRALALSYEQYF
TRBV5-6,-,TRBD1,TRBJ2-5,TGTGCCAGCAGCTCGCTAATGACAGGGCCGCTGGAGACCCAGTACTTC,CASSSLMTGPLETQYF
TRBV18,-,-,TRBJ1-1,TGTGCCAGCTCCCAAAGGGAGAAAGGGAGCACTGAATCTTTCTTT,CASSQREKGSTESFF
TRBV7-9,-,-,TRBJ1-6,TGTGCCAGCAGCTCTAGGGGGATAGGTAATTCACCCCTCCACTTT,CASSSRGIGNSPLHF
TRBV7-9,few,-,TRBJ2-1,TGTGCCAGCAGCCATATCGGGGGCAATGAGCAGTTCTTC,CASSHIGGNEQFF
TRBV10-3,-,TRBD1,TRBJ2-1,TGTGCCATCAGTACCGGGACAGAGAGCTCCTACAATGAGCAGTTCTTC,CAISTGTESSYNEQFF
TRBV7-2,-,-,TRBJ2-7,TGTGCCAGCAGCTTATCACGGACCGGATTCTACGAGCAGTACTTC,CASSLSRTGFYEQYF
TRBV5-1,few,TRBD2,TRBJ2-3,TGCGCCAGCACCTCGACTAGCGGTAACACAGATACGCAGTATTTT,CASTSTSGNTDTQYF
TRBV12-3/TRBV12-4,-,-,TRBJ1-1,TGTGCCAGCAGTTTTCATGGGGGAGGCACTGAAGCTTTCTTT,CASSFHGGGTEAFF
TRBV18,-,TRBD2,TRBJ2-1,TGTGCCAGCTCACCGGGTCTAGCGGGAGGGGATGAGCAGTTCTTC,CASSPGLAGGDEQFF
TRBV3-1,-,TRBD2,TRBJ2-5,TGTGCCAGCAGCCCGCTCGGACTAGCGGGGATGGGAGAGACCCAGTACTTC,CASSPLGLAGMGETQYF
TRBV6-1,-,-,TRBJ2-7,TGTGCCAGCAATGAAAGGGATTGGGGGACGAGGGTGTACTTC,CASNERDWGTRVYF
TRBV20-1,few,TRBD2,TRBJ2-2,TGCAGTGCTCCTGCCCTCCTAGCGGGAGATAACACCGGGGAGCTGTTTTTT,CSAPALLAGDNTGELFF
TRBV7-2,few,-,TRBJ2-7,TGTGCCAGCAGCTTAGCCTTAAGCTCCTACGAGCAGTACTTC,CASSLALSSYEQYF
TRBV20-1,few,-,TRBJ1-2,TGCAGTGCAATAAGCGGCGACAGGAACTATGGCTACACCTTC,CSAISGDRNYGYTF
TRBV18,-,-,TRBJ1-1,TGTGCCAGCTCACCCTCGGCGGGGAACACTGAAGCTTTCTTT,CASSPSAGNTEAFF
TRBV5-6,-,TRBD1,TRBJ1-2,TGTGCCAGCAGCCCTCAGACAGGGCACTATGGCTACACCTTC,CASSPQTGHYGYTF
TRBV5-1,-,-,TRBJ1-6,TGCGCCAGCAGCTTGGATATGACCAGGGCAGGTTCACCCCTCCACTTT,CASSLDMTRAGSPLHF
TRBV30,-,TRBD1,TRBJ1-1,TGTGCCTGGAGGAGGCCCCCCGACAGGGCAAACACTGAAGCTTTCTTT,CAWRRPPDRANTEAFF
TRBV14,-,TRBD1,TRBJ2-1,TGTGCCAGCAGCCCGCAAGGGACAGGGGGCGAGTATGAGCAGTTCTTC,CASSPQGTGGEYEQFF
TRBV7-6,-,-,TRBJ1-1,TGTGCCAGCAGCTTAAATCCGCAGAACACTGAAGCTTTCTTT,CASSLNPQNTEAFF
TRBV29-1,-,-,TRBJ1-1,TGCAGCGTCGAGGGGAACACTGAAGCTTTCTTT,CSVEGNTEAFF
TRBV4-3,-,TRBD2,TRBJ2-7,TGCGCCAGCAGCCAAGACCAGGTCAGAGCGGGAAACGAGCAGTACTTC,CASSQDQVRAGNEQYF
TRBV2,-,TRBD1,TRBJ2-7,TGTGCCAGCAGTGATGTGGGACAGGGTTACGAGCAGTACTTC,CASSDVGQGYEQYF
TRBV10-2,few,-,TRBJ1-1,TGCGCCAGCAGTTCCCCAGGACGAGCGAACACTGAAGCTTTCTTT,CASSSPGRANTEAFF